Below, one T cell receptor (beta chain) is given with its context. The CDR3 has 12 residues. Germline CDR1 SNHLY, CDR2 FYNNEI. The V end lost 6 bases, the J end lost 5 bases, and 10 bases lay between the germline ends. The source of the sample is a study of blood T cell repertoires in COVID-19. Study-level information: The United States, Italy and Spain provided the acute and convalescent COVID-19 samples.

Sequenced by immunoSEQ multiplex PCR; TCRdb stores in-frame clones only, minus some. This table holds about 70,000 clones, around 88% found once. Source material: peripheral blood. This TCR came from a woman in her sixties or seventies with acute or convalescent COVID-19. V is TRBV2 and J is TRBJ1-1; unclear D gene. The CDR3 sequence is CASREMRTEAFF. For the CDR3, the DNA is TGTGCCAGCAGAGAAATGAGGACTGAAGCTTTCTTT.